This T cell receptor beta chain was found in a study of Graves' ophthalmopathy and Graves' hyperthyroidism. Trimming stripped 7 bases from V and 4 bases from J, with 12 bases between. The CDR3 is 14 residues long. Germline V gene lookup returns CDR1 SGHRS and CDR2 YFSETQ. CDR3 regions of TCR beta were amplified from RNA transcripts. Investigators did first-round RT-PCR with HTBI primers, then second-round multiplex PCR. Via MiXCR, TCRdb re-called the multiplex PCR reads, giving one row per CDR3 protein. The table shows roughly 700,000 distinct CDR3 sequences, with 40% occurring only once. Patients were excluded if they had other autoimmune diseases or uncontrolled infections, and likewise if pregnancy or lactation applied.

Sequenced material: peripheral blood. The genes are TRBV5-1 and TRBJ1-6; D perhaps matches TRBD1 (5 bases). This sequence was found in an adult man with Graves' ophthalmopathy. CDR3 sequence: CASRLSGYNSPLHF. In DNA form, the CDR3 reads TGCGCCAGCCGGTTGTCAGGGTATAATTCACCCCTCCACTTT.